The 31 T cell receptor beta chains below come from one sample, sequenced in a study of blood T cell repertoires in COVID-19. Assay used: immunoSEQ multiplex PCR; TCRdb lists only in-frame clones, some missing. Of 360,000 or so clones listed, around 89% are singletons. Sequencing was done on a sample of peripheral blood. These receptors were taken from a man aged 18 to 30 with active or convalescent COVID-19.

This chain connects TRBV18 to TRBJ2-7, with D perhaps matching TRBD1 (5 bases). The CDR3 extends over 15 amino acids. V lost 3 bases and J lost 3, with 15 bases in between. Germline V gene sequence: CDR1 KGHSH, CDR2 LQKENI. In DNA, the CDR3 is TGTGCCAGCTCACCTGGGCAGGGTAGAGACTACGAGCAGTACTTC. This gives the protein CASSPGQGRDYEQYF. The full variable domain, its missing parts supplied by reference TRBV18 and TRBJ2-7, is NAGVMQNPRHLVRRRGQEARLRCSPMKGHSHVYWYRQLPEEGLKFMVYLQKENIIDESGMPKERFSAEFPKEGPSILRIQQVVRGDSAAYFCASSPGQGRDYEQYFGPGTRLTVT.

This chain links TRBV1 with TRBJ2-5; whether TRBD2, the table's D call, matches the DNA was not checked. TRBV1 is classified as a pseudogene. This CDR3 is 14 amino acids long. The CDR3 reads CTSSQIRGGETQYF. For the CDR3, the DNA is TGCACCAGCAGCCAAATAAGGGGAGGCGAGACCCAGTACTTC.

This chain links TRBV7-2 with TRBJ1-5, with TRBD1 identical over 7 bases. Germline loops: CDR1 SGHTA, CDR2 FQGNSA. V trimming: 5 bases; J trimming: 0 bases; junction bases outside the gene matches: 7. The CDR3 runs to 16 residues. The CDR3 region has the DNA TGTGCCAGCAGCGCCACAGGGGTTTATAGCAATCAGCCCCAGCATTTT. As protein: CASSATGVYSNQPQHF.

This chain uses TRBV14 with TRBJ2-1; 10 nucleotides match TRBD1. Germline V CDR1 and CDR2: SGHDN, FVKESK. The ends lost 4 bases at V and 5 bases at J; junction bases unmatched: 8. CDR3 size: 16 residues. The CDR3 here is CASSLKTGTGDNEQFF. The CDR3 bases are TGTGCCAGCAGCCTCAAGACCGGGACAGGGGACAATGAGCAGTTCTTC.

The V call is TRBV7-9, the J call TRBJ2-3, with D possibly being TRBD2 (6 bases). V shed 7 bases and J shed 4 bases, with 24 bases lying between them. The CDR3 has 17 amino acids. CDR1 is SEHNR, CDR2 FQNEAQ, per germline (reference sequence). The CDR3 reads CASTPSAREIHPDTQYF. The DNA of the CDR3 is TGTGCCAGCACCCCAAGCGCGCGGGAAATCCACCCAGATACGCAGTATTTT.

The V and J genes are TRBV27 and TRBJ1-2; D is uncertain. Germline CDR1 MNHEY, CDR2 SMNVEV (reference sequence). There are 16 residues in the CDR3. The V end was cut by 5 bases, the J end by 1 base, with 17 bases between. CDR3 residues: CASSPMAGSINYGYTF. The CDR3 DNA sequence: TGTGCCAGCAGTCCTATGGCCGGTAGCATTAACTATGGCTACACCTTC.

The J gene is TRBJ1-1, the V gene TRBV5-1; TRBD1 matches at 10 bases. The CDR3 length is 13 residues. The J segment lost 5 bases and the V segment lost 4 bases, leaving 2 bases of the junction unmatched. Germline values: CDR1 SGHRS, CDR2 YFSETQ. The CDR3: CASSPGQGTEAFF. The CDR3 region has the DNA TGCGCCAGCAGCCCGGGACAGGGGACTGAAGCTTTCTTT.

Written as DNA, the CDR3 is TGTGCCAGTAGTATAATTATGAACACTGAAGCTTTCTTT. The encoded protein is CASSIIMNTEAFF. V usage is TRBV19 and J usage is TRBJ1-1; D is uncertain. This CDR3 region has 13 residues. The germline V gene has CDR1 LNHDA and CDR2 SQIVND (reference sequence). V shed 2 bases and J shed 0 bases, with 4 bases lying between them.

J is TRBJ1-5 and V is TRBV2; 9 bases map to TRBD1. Germline V lookup: CDR1 SNHLY, CDR2 FYNNEI. This CDR3 is built from 15 residues. The junction had 10 bases not matched to a gene; V was cut back by 7 bases and J by 6 bases. CDR3 loop: CASTEQGAEGQPQHF. The CDR3 DNA is TGTGCCAGCACCGAACAGGGGGCTGAAGGTCAGCCCCAGCATTTT.

The count of this clone is one. V and J are TRBV6-6 and TRBJ1-2, with D tentatively TRBD1 (6 bases). Looked up from germline, CDR1 is MNHNY and CDR2 is SVGAGI (reference sequence). The CDR3 totals 11 residues. V shed 6 bases and J shed 7 bases, with 9 bases lying between them. CDR3 bases: TGTGCCAGCAGCATGGGGGCTGGCTACACCTTC. This encodes CASSMGAGYTF.

This rearrangement joins TRBV7-2 to TRBJ2-3; maybe TRBD2 (5 bases). The CDR3 consists of 15 residues. Trimming left V 1 base short and J 5 bases short, with 13 bases between. Germline loops: CDR1 SGHTA, CDR2 FQGNSA. The CDR3 is CASSLVSGIVDTQYF. DNA for the CDR3: TGTGCCAGCAGCTTAGTTTCCGGGATTGTAGATACGCAGTATTTT.

This clone was seen only once. The V call is TRBV28, the J call TRBJ2-3; D is unclear. The length of the CDR3 is 14 residues. V was clipped by 3 bases and J by 3 bases, with 10 bases between them. The germline V gene encodes CDR1 MDHEN and CDR2 SYDVKM. CDR3 DNA: TGTGCCAGCAGTTTTAGATTCCGAACAGATACGCAGTATTTT. It yields the protein CASSFRFRTDTQYF.

The rearrangement links TRBV12-3 or TRBV12-4 to TRBJ2-7, with D tentatively TRBD1 (7 bases). Trimming took off 5 bases at V and 4 bases at J, with 12 bases between the two ends. CDR3 size: 13 residues. As DNA, the CDR3 is TGTGCCAGCAGTGCGGGACAGTCTTACGAGCAGTACTTC. Protein: CASSAGQSYEQYF.

The chain uses TRBV9 and TRBJ1-3, with D perhaps TRBD1 (5 bases). CDR3 length equals 15 residues. Per germline, CDR1 SGDLS and CDR2 YYNGEE. The ends were cut back, 4 bases at V and 3 bases at J, with 14 bases in the middle. The DNA for the CDR3 is TGTGCCAGCAGCTTTAGCCAGGGAGGTGGAAACACCATATATTTT. Translation: CASSFSQGGGNTIYF.

This clone was recorded a few times. This chain connects TRBV10-3 to TRBJ1-2; 11 bases fit TRBD1. V lost 3 bases to trimming and J lost 3 bases; unmatched junction nucleotides: 3. Germline V gene sequence: CDR1 ENHRY, CDR2 SYGVKD. The CDR3 extends over 15 amino acids. The CDR3 here is CAISDPGQGDYGYTF. CDR3 sequence (DNA): TGTGCCATCAGTGACCCGGGACAGGGGGACTATGGCTACACCTTC.

J is TRBJ2-1 and V is TRBV6-4; 7 bases fit TRBD1. This CDR3 is built from 14 residues. CDR1 is MRHNA and CDR2 is SNTAGT in the germline V gene. V lost 3 bases to trimming and J lost 4 bases; unmatched junction nucleotides: 3. The CDR3 bases are TGTGCCAGCAGTGAAGGGGGCTCTTACAATGAGCAGTTCTTC. It is translated as CASSEGGSYNEQFF.

V and J are TRBV5-8 and TRBJ2-7; TRBD1 matches 8 bases. The junction had 8 bases not matched to a gene; V was cut back by 6 bases and J by 3 bases. The germline V gene has CDR1 SGHTS and CDR2 YDEGEE. CDR3 length: 14 residues. CDR3 in amino acids: CASTLSGTGYEQYF. The CDR3 DNA follows: TGTGCCAGCACCCTATCCGGGACAGGCTACGAGCAGTACTTC.

This rearrangement joins TRBV24-1 to TRBJ2-7; 9 positions match TRBD2. Per the germline V gene, CDR1 is KGHDR and CDR2 is SFDVKD. The CDR3 has 15 residues. After removal of 4 bases from V and 4 bases from J, the junction contained 7 bases not matched to a gene. CDR3 sequence (DNA): TGTGCCACCAGTGAGTCCGGGACTAGCTTGTACGAGCAGTACTTC. This translates into CATSESGTSLYEQYF.

This chain links TRBV9 with TRBJ2-7, with 12 bases identical to TRBD1. Germline values: CDR1 SGDLS, CDR2 YYNGEE. The CDR3 contains 18 residues. V trimming: 4 bases; J trimming: 4 bases; junction bases outside the gene matches: 15. The CDR3 DNA reads as TGTGCCAGCAGCCCTAAACCGGGACAGGGGGCGATCCCTTACGAGCAGTACTTC. Its protein is CASSPKPGQGAIPYEQYF. Full variable domain (rest looked up from reference TRBV9 and TRBJ2-7): DSGVTQTPKHLITATGQRVTLRCSPRSGDLSVYWYQQSLDQGLQFLIQYYNGEERAKGNILERFSAQQFPDLHSELNLSSLELGDSALYFCASSPKPGQGAIPYEQYFGPGTRLTVT.

A few counts support this clone. The chain recombines TRBV9 with TRBJ2-3, with D possibly TRBD2 on 6 matching bases. The V and J ends lost 0 bases and 3 bases respectively, with 11 bases between them. The germline gives CDR1 SGDLS, CDR2 YYNGEE. CDR3 length equals 15 residues. CDR3 sequence: CASSVEGLGTDTQYF. In DNA, the CDR3 is TGTGCCAGCAGCGTAGAGGGACTGGGGACAGATACGCAGTATTTT.

The chain joins TRBV7-2 to TRBJ2-7; a possible D gene is TRBD2 (6 bases). Trimming took off 5 bases at V and 4 bases at J, with 15 bases between the two ends. Germline V gene sequence: CDR1 SGHTA, CDR2 FQGNSA. The CDR3 contains 14 residues. As DNA, the CDR3 is TGTGCCAGCAGCCCAACGGGGACTTTTTACGAGCAGTACTTC. As protein: CASSPTGTFYEQYF.

CDR3 coding DNA: TGTGCCAGCAGACTGAACAGGGCGAGGGATCAGCCCCAGCATTTT. Translating it yields CASRLNRARDQPQHF. The chain employs TRBV7-2 and TRBJ1-5, with D possibly TRBD1 on 6 matching bases. The V and J ends lost 6 bases and 5 bases respectively, with 17 bases between them. Germline assignment: CDR1 SGHTA and CDR2 FQGNSA. CDR3 size: 15 residues.

The chain couples TRBV6-6 to TRBJ1-2; 7 bases line up with TRBD1. The germline V gene encodes CDR1 MNHNY and CDR2 SVGAGI (reference sequence). The CDR3 runs to 16 residues. V shed 2 bases, J shed 1 base, and the junction held 7 bases outside the gene matches. CDR3: CASSYGTVLLNYGYTF. Written as DNA, the CDR3 is TGTGCCAGCAGTTACGGGACAGTTTTACTTAACTATGGCTACACCTTC.

DNA for the CDR3: TGCGCCAGCAGCCAAGTTCGGGACATCTCCTACGAGCAGTACTTC. As protein: CASSQVRDISYEQYF. The chain joins TRBV4-1 to TRBJ2-7; the D gene is possibly TRBD1 (6 bases). In germline, CDR1 is MGHRA, CDR2 YSYEKL. Trimming shortened V by 1 base and J by 0 bases, and 10 bases separated the two germline ends. There are 15 residues in the CDR3.

The chain couples TRBV7-2 to TRBJ1-2; the match to TRBD1 covers 7 bases. The ends lost 0 bases at V and 2 bases at J; junction bases unmatched: 3. This CDR3 has 15 residues. CDR1 is SGHTA, CDR2 FQGNSA, per germline. The CDR3 region is CASSLAGDSNYGYTF. The CDR3 bases are TGTGCCAGCAGCTTAGCCGGGGACAGCAACTATGGCTACACCTTC.

The rearrangement joins TRBV7-9 to TRBJ2-5; TRBD1 matches 10 bases. CDR1 and CDR2 from the germline V gene are SEHNR and FQNEAQ (reference sequence). V gave up 5 bases and J gave up 4 bases; unmatched junction bases: 4. This CDR3 has 14 amino acids. This chain's CDR3 is CASSPGQGGETQYF. In DNA form, the CDR3 reads TGTGCCAGCAGCCCTGGACAGGGGGGAGAGACCCAGTACTTC.

This chain joins TRBV7-9 and TRBJ1-2; 9 bases are a match to TRBD1. Unmatched junction bases numbered 7, after V lost 4 bases and J lost 7 bases. The CDR3 sequence is 14 residues long. Germline CDR1 is SEHNR and CDR2 is FQNEAQ (reference sequence). The CDR3 bases are TGTGCCAGCAGCTCGCAACAGGGGGCAGGTGGCTACACCTTC. Residues: CASSSQQGAGGYTF.

The chain is built from TRBV24-1 and TRBJ1-1; TRBD1 aligns across 7 bases. The CDR3 contains 13 residues. Trimming removed 7 bases from V and 11 bases from J; junction bases left unmatched: 12. Germline CDR1 KGHDR, CDR2 SFDVKD. CDR3 sequence: CATSRDSDDEAFF. As DNA, the CDR3 is TGTGCCACCAGCCGGGACAGCGACGATGAGGCTTTCTTT.

This clone was found once. This rearrangement joins TRBV6-4 to TRBJ1-5; weak D call: TRBD1 (6 bases). Germline V gene sequence: CDR1 MRHNA, CDR2 SNTAGT. Deletions cut 4 bases from V and 4 bases from J, with 14 bases between. The CDR3 spans 15 residues. The CDR3 coding sequence is TGTGCCAGCAGTGGCCCTCACAGGGTAAATCAGCCCCAGCATTTT. Translating gives CASSGPHRVNQPQHF.

This chain uses TRBV27 with TRBJ1-5; tentatively, D is TRBD1 (6 bases). Germline loops: CDR1 MNHEY, CDR2 SMNVEV (reference sequence). This CDR3 region has 16 residues. V shed 4 bases and J shed 1 base, with 14 bases lying between them. For the CDR3, the DNA is TGTGCCAGCAGTTCCTATACCGGGACAAGCAATCAGCCCCAGCATTTT. This encodes CASSSYTGTSNQPQHF.

The chain recombines TRBV5-1 with TRBJ2-3; 11 bases are a match to TRBD2. The CDR3 has 18 amino acids. Losses at the gene ends were 7 bases for V and 0 bases for J; bases not matched to a gene: 13. The V gene's germline CDR1 is SGHRS and CDR2 YFSETQ. The CDR3 sequence: CASLPAGTSGPSTDTQYF. The DNA for the CDR3 is TGCGCCAGCTTGCCCGCCGGGACTAGCGGACCTAGCACAGATACGCAGTATTTT.